The 17 T cell receptor beta chains below all came from one sample that was sequenced in a study of OX40 agonist ivuxolimab in advanced cancers. Receptor amplification or capture employed the immunoSEQ multiplex PCR assay. Imported from immuneACCESS, the table was reduced by TCRdb to in-frame sequences with V and J called. These copies leave out some clones; in studies compared against another copy, an unresolved V gene accounts for under half, and the cause of the remainder is not known. The sample yields some 80,000 clones; roughly nine tenths were counted once. Clones ranked in the top ten supply approximately 2.3% of the sample. Sequences were derived from CD4+ or CD8+ T cells sorted from blood, sampled in a trial of the OX40 agonist ivuxolimab. These receptors all come from an adult with an advanced solid tumor such as melanoma, head and neck, liver or kidney cancer.

The CDR3 sequence is CASSPGTGAEETQYF. In nucleotides, the CDR3 is TGTGCCAGCAGCCCCGGGACAGGGGCAGAGGAGACCCAGTACTTC. The V gene is TRBV11-1, the J gene TRBJ2-5; 10 bases map to TRBD1. Germline loops: CDR1 SGHAT, CDR2 FQDESV (reference sequence). V lost 5 bases and J lost 5; bases outside the gene matches: 8. The CDR3 contains 15 residues. The entire variable domain, with the rest obtained from reference TRBV11-1 and TRBJ2-5, is as follows: EAEVAQSPRYKITEKSQAVAFWCDPISGHATLYWYRQILGQGPELLVQFQDESVVDDSQLPKDRFSAERLKGVDSTLKIQPAELGDSAMYLCASSPGTGAEETQYFGPGTRLLVL.

A single count supports this clone. The chain uses TRBV19 and TRBJ2-7, with 7 bases that match TRBD1. The V gene end was trimmed by 4 bases and the J gene end by 4 bases; junction bases not matched to a gene: 13. The CDR3 is 16 residues long. From germline, CDR1 is LNHDA and CDR2 SQIVND (reference sequence). The CDR3 is CASSTRQGWGLYEQYF. The CDR3 coding sequence is TGTGCCAGTAGTACACGACAGGGCTGGGGCCTATACGAGCAGTACTTC. Full variable domain (rest looked up from reference TRBV19 and TRBJ2-7): DGGITQSPKYLFRKEGQNVTLSCEQNLNHDAMYWYRQDPGQGLRLIYYSQIVNDFQKGDIAEGYSVSREKKESFPLTVTSAQKNPTAFYLCASSTRQGWGLYEQYFGPGTRLTVT.

The chain links TRBV10-3 to TRBJ1-3, with 8 bases matching TRBD1. This CDR3 is 14 amino acids long. J was trimmed by 4 bases and V by 4 bases; bases with no gene match: 3. Germline values: CDR1 ENHRY, CDR2 SYGVKD. CDR3 sequence (DNA): TGTGCCATCAGTGTTGGACAGGGAGGAAACACCATATATTTT. Protein sequence: CAISVGQGGNTIYF.

The CDR3 nucleotides read TGTGCAGGGGGGAACGGTGAGACCCAGTACTTC. Its protein is CAGGNGETQYF. V and J are TRBV2 and TRBJ2-5, with D perhaps being TRBD1 or TRBD2 (6 bases each). Germline V gene data show CDR1 as SNHLY and CDR2 as FYNNEI. CDR3 size: 11 residues.

The chain couples TRBV18 to TRBJ2-2; a possible D gene is TRBD2 (6 bases). V lost 6 bases and J 7 bases, leaving 12 bases between the germline ends. The CDR3 has 13 residues. Germline CDR1 and CDR2: KGHSH and LQKENI. CDR3 protein: CASSRGVDGELFF. The CDR3 nucleotides are TGTGCCAGCTCGCGGGGCGTGGACGGGGAGCTGTTTTTT.

The chain links TRBV18 to TRBJ1-1; D not certain. The V end was cut by 3 bases, the J end by 6 bases, with 11 bases between. This CDR3 contains 13 residues. CDR1 is KGHSH, CDR2 LQKENI, per germline. The CDR3 DNA sequence: TGTGCCAGCTCACCCTCGCGAGGATCTGAAGCTTTCTTT. It is translated as CASSPSRGSEAFF.

The chain is built from TRBV18 and TRBJ1-3; the D gene is possibly TRBD1 (5 bases). Germline V gene data show CDR1 as KGHSH and CDR2 as LQKENI. The germline V and J ends were trimmed by 2 bases and 5 bases, with 13 bases remaining between them. The CDR3 sequence is 15 residues long. The CDR3 loop is CASSPGQGVRNTIYF. The CDR3 DNA reads as TGTGCCAGCTCACCAGGGCAGGGCGTTCGAAACACCATATATTTT.

J is TRBJ1-6 and V is TRBV2; 8 nucleotides agree with TRBD1. Germline trimming cut 6 bases from V and 10 bases from J; bases unmatched to any gene: 11. Germline loops: CDR1 SNHLY, CDR2 FYNNEI. This CDR3 comprises 15 residues. CDR3 residues: CASSATGGANSPLHF. The CDR3 nucleotides are TGTGCCAGCAGCGCCACAGGGGGAGCGAACTCACCCCTCCACTTT.

The CDR3 DNA is TGCGCCAGCAGCGAAGAGAGGGTGAACACTGAAGCTTTCTTT. Translation: CASSEERVNTEAFF. The chain combines TRBV5-1 with TRBJ1-1; D call uncertain. Germline CDR1 and CDR2: SGHRS and YFSETQ. The CDR3 is made up of 14 amino acids. V was pared by 4 bases and J by 0 bases, with 10 bases between.

The rearrangement uses TRBV7-2 and TRBJ1-5; D is possibly TRBD1 (5 bases). Germline V gene data show CDR1 as SGHTA and CDR2 as FQGNSA. The CDR3 has 16 residues. The V end lost 2 bases, the J end lost 0 bases, and 11 bases lay between the germline ends. In DNA, the CDR3 is TGTGCCAGCAGCTTACTGGGGCTCTATAGCAATCAGCCCCAGCATTTT. Protein product: CASSLLGLYSNQPQHF.

The chain employs TRBV28 and TRBJ1-5, with D tentatively TRBD1 (6 bases). The CDR3 contains 16 residues. Trimming removed 7 bases at V and 2 bases at J, with 18 bases between. Germline V gene lookup returns CDR1 MDHEN and CDR2 SYDVKM. DNA of the CDR3: TGTGCCAGCATTCTTGGGGGGGGCGCGGGCAATCAGCCCCAGCATTTT. This gives the protein CASILGGGAGNQPQHF. The full variable domain, with the rest looked up from reference TRBV28 and TRBJ1-5, is DVKVTQSSRYLVKRTGEKVFLECVQDMDHENMFWYRQDPGLGLRLIYFSYDVKMKEKGDIPEGYSVSREKKERFSLILESASTNQTSMYLCASILGGGAGNQPQHFGDGTRLSIL.

The rearrangement joins TRBV7-2 to TRBJ2-5; 11 bases are a match to TRBD1. The DNA end is more similar to TRBJ2-7, so the J call may be wrong. This CDR3 is 15 amino acids long. CDR1 is SGHTA, CDR2 FQGNSA, per germline. CDR3 sequence (DNA): TGTGCCAGCCTTCTAAGGGGACAGGGGGCCTACGAGCAGTACTTC. Amino acids: CASLLRGQGAYEQYF.

This chain uses TRBV7-9 with TRBJ2-2; TRBD1 matches 10 bases. The J segment lost 6 bases and the V segment lost 3 bases, leaving 1 base of the junction unmatched. The CDR3 is made up of 14 amino acids. Germline V CDR1 and CDR2: SEHNR, FQNEAQ (reference sequence). The CDR3 loop reads CASSLGTGAGELFF. The CDR3 DNA reads TGTGCCAGCAGCTTGGGGACAGGGGCCGGGGAGCTGTTTTTT.

As concerns this clone: Germline is not matched at one junction end, which may reflect a read error. The rearrangement uses TRBV20-1 and TRBJ2-1; no clear D gene. Germline V gene data show CDR1 as DFQATT and CDR2 as SNEGSKA (reference sequence). The CDR3 length is 11 residues. The CDR3 bases are TGCAGTGCTCCCCGGCTCCCTCATTATCTCTTC. Amino acids: CSAPRLPHYLF.

V is TRBV28 and J is TRBJ1-5, with D hard to call. The V end was cut by 2 bases, the J end by 5 bases, with 4 bases between. Germline CDR1 MDHEN, CDR2 SYDVKM. CDR3 size: 12 residues. The CDR3: CASSLQHQPQHF. DNA for the CDR3: TGTGCCAGCAGTTTACAGCATCAGCCCCAGCATTTT. The full variable domain, in which reference TRBV28 and TRBJ1-5 provide the parts outside the CDR3, is DVKVTQSSRYLVKRTGEKVFLECVQDMDHENMFWYRQDPGLGLRLIYFSYDVKMKEKGDIPEGYSVSREKKERFSLILESASTNQTSMYLCASSLQHQPQHFGDGTRLSIL.

This chain uses TRBV27 with TRBJ1-1; 7 nucleotides match TRBD1. The junction had 21 bases not matched to a gene; V was cut back by 6 bases and J by 5 bases. The CDR3 has 18 amino acids. Germline-derived CDR1 and CDR2 are MNHEY and SMNVEV (reference sequence). CDR3 in amino acids: CASSPSTGAFDYRTEAFF. For the CDR3, the DNA is TGTGCCAGCAGCCCATCCACAGGGGCTTTCGATTATAGGACTGAAGCTTTCTTT.

J is TRBJ1-1 and V is TRBV30, with D maybe TRBD1 (5 bases). Germline V lookup: CDR1 GTSNPN, CDR2 SVGIG (reference sequence). V lost 3 bases and J 4 bases, leaving 18 bases between the germline ends. The CDR3 length is 15 residues. This CDR3 reads CAWSSLGAGGTEAFF. The CDR3 bases are TGTGCCTGGAGCTCCCTAGGGGCCGGGGGCACTGAAGCTTTCTTT.